The source of this T cell receptor (beta chain) is a study of shared clonotypes between healthy human individuals. On the study more broadly: CD8 memory received one plate per donor, CD8 naive two, CD4 memory three and CD4 naive three. Overall study results and limits: At large depth, rarefaction still showed sorted-subset sequencing to be incomplete. Shared across a few donors were 4% to 6% of the naive CD4 clonotypes. Generation probability values for non-shared clonotypes were lower than those for clonotypes shared by all four donors.

Details on this clone: The antigen remains unidentified.

TCRdb keeps only in-frame clones here, not all; method: immunoSEQ multiplex PCR. The sample consists of approximately 1.5 million clones, about 98.5% of them appearing once. Trimming at V came to 4 bases and at J to 4 bases, leaving 13 bases not matched to a gene. Germline CDR1 is SGHNT and CDR2 is YYREEE (reference sequence). This CDR3 region has 16 residues. V gene TRBV5-4 combines with J gene TRBJ2-5; 7 bases match TRBD2. The sequenced material came from naive CD4+ T cells sorted from blood. Subset: CD45RA+ positively selected. The receptor's source is a man aged 30 to 45 in good health. The CDR3 nucleotides read TGTGCCAGCAGCGAGGCGGGAGTGAGCGGTCTAGAGACCCAGTACTTC. This translates into CASSEAGVSGLETQYF.